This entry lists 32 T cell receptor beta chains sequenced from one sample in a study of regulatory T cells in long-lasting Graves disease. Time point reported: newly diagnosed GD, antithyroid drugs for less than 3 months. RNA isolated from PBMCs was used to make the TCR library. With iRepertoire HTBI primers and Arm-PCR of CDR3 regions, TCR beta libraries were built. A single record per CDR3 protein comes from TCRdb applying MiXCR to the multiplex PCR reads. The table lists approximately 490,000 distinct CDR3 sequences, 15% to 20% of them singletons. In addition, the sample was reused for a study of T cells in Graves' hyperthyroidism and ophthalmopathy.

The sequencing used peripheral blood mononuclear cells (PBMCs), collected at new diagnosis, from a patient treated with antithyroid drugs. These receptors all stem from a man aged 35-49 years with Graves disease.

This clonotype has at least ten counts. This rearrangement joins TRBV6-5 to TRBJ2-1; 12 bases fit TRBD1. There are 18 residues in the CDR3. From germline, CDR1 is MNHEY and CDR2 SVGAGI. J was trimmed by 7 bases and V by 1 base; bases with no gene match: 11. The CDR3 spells CASSYLALGQGALNEQFF. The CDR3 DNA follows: TGTGCCAGCAGTTACTTAGCCCTGGGACAGGGGGCGTTGAATGAGCAGTTCTTC.

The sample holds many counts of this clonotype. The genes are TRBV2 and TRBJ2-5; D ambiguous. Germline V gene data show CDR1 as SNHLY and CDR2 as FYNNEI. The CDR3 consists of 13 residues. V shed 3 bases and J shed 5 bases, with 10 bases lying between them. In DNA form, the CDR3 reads TGTGCCAGCAGTGACCAGGTTTTGGAGACCCAGTACTTC. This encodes CASSDQVLETQYF. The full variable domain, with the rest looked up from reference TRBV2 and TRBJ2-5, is EPEVTQTPSHQVTQMGQEVILRCVPISNHLYFYWYRQILGQKVEFLVSFYNNEISEKSEIFDDQFSVERPDGSNFTLKIRSTKLEDSAMYFCASSDQVLETQYFGPGTRLLVL.

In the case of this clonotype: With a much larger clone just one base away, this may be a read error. The CDR3: CASSLATGAHHEQYF. The DNA of the CDR3 is TGTGCCAGCAGCTTAGCTACAGGGGCTCACCACGAGCAGTACTTC. The V and J genes are TRBV11-3 and TRBJ2-7; TRBD1 matches 7 bases. This CDR3 contains 15 residues. Germline V gene sequence: CDR1 SGHNT, CDR2 YENEEA. Germline trimming cut 1 base from V and 5 bases from J; bases unmatched to any gene: 8. Full variable domain (remainder filled in from reference TRBV11-3 and TRBJ2-7): EAGVVQSPRYKIIEKKQPVAFWCNPISGHNTLYWYLQNLGQGPELLIRYENEEAVDDSQLPKDRFSAERLKGVDSTLKIQPAELGDSAVYLCASSLATGAHHEQYFGPGTRLTVT.

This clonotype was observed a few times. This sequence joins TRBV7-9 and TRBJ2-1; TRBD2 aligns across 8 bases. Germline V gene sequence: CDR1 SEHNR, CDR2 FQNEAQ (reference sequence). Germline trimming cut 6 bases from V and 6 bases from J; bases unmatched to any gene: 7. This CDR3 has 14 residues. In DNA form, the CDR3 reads TGTGCCAGCAGTGGGAGCGGGAGAAGCAATGAGCAGTTCTTC. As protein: CASSGSGRSNEQFF.

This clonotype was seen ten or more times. The CDR3 DNA follows: TGTGCCAGCAGTTACCTAGGGCGGAGCTCCTACAATGAGCAGTTCTTC. Translating it yields CASSYLGRSSYNEQFF. The rearrangement links TRBV6-2 or TRBV6-3 to TRBJ2-1, with D uncertain. The germline V gene has CDR1 MNHEY and CDR2 SVGEGT. V was trimmed by 2 bases and J by 0 bases, leaving 11 bases between them. This CDR3 has 16 residues.

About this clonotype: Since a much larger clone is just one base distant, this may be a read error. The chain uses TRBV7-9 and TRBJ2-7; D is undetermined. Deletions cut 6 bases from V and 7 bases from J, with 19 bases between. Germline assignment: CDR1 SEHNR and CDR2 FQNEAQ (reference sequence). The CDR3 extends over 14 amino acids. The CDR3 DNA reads TGTGCCAGCAGTCCGAGGATGTCCTACAATGAGCAGTACTTC. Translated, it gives CASSPRMSYNEQYF.

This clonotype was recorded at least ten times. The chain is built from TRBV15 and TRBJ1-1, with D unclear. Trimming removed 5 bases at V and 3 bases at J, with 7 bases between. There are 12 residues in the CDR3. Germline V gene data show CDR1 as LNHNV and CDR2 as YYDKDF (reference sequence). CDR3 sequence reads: CATSRPDTEAFF. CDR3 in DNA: TGTGCCACCAGCCGGCCCGACACTGAAGCTTTCTTT.

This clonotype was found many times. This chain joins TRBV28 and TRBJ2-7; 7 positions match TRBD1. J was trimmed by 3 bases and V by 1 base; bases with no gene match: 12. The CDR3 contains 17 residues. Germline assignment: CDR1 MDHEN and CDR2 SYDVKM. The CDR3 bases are TGTGCCAGCAGTTTATTAAGGGGGCGCAACCAATTCTACGAGCAGTACTTC. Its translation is CASSLLRGRNQFYEQYF.

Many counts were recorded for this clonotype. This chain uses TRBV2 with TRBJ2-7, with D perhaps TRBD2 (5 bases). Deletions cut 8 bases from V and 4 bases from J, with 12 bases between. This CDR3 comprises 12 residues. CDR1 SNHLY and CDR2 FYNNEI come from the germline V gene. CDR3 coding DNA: TGTGCCAGCGTAGCTAGCAGATACGAGCAGTACTTC. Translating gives CASVASRYEQYF. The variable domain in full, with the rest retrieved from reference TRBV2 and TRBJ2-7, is EPEVTQTPSHQVTQMGQEVILRCVPISNHLYFYWYRQILGQKVEFLVSFYNNEISEKSEIFDDQFSVERPDGSNFTLKIRSTKLEDSAMYFCASVASRYEQYFGPGTRLTVT.

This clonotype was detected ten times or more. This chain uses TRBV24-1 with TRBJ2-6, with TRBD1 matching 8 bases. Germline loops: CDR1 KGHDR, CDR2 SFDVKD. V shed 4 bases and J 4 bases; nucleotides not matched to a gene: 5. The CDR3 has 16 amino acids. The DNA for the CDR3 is TGTGCCACCAGTGACCCAGGGGGCCCCGGGGCCAACGTCCTGACTTTC. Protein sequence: CATSDPGGPGANVLTF.

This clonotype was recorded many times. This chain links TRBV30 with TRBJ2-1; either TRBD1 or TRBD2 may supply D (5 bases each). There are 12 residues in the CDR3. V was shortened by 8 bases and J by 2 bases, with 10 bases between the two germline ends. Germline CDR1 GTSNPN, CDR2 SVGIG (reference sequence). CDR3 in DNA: TGTGCCACGGGGCCCACCTACAATGAGCAGTTCTTC. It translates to CATGPTYNEQFF.

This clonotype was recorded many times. The CDR3 DNA sequence: TGTGCCAGCAGTCCCCGGGACGGATTATACGCTGAAGCTTTCTTT. Its translation is CASSPRDGLYAEAFF. The chain couples TRBV28 to TRBJ1-1, with D possibly TRBD1 on 5 matching bases. The ends were cut back, 5 bases at V and 6 bases at J, with 19 bases in the middle. The CDR3 consists of 15 residues. Germline V gives CDR1 MDHEN, CDR2 SYDVKM.

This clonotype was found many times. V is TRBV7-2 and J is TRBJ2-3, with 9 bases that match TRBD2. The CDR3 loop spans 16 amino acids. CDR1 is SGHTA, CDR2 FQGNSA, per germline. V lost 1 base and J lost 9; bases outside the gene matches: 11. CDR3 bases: TGTGCCAGCAGCTTAGTTGGCGGGAGGGCCGAGCGAACGCAGTATTTT. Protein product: CASSLVGGRAERTQYF.

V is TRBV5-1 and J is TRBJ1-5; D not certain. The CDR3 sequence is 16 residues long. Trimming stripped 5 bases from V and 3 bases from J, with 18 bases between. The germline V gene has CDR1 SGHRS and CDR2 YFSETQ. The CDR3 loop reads CASRGTSDRYNQPQHF. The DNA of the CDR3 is TGCGCCAGCAGGGGTACCAGCGACCGCTACAATCAGCCCCAGCATTTT.

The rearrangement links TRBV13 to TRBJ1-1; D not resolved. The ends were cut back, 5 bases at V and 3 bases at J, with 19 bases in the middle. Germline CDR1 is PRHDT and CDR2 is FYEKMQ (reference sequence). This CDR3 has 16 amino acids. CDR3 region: CASSVAAGSMDTEAFF. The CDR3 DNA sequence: TGTGCCAGCAGCGTAGCGGCAGGTTCTATGGACACTGAAGCTTTCTTT. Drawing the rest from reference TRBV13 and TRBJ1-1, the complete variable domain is AAGVIQSPRHLIKEKRETATLKCYPIPRHDTVYWYQQGPGQDPQFLISFYEKMQSDKGSIPDRFSAQQFSDYHSELNMSSLELGDSALYFCASSVAAGSMDTEAFFGQGTRLTVV.

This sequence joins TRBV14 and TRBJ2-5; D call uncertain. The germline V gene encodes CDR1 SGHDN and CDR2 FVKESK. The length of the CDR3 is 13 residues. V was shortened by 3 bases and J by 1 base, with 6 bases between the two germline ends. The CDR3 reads CASSHLVQETQYF. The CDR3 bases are TGTGCCAGCAGCCACCTCGTCCAAGAGACCCAGTACTTC.

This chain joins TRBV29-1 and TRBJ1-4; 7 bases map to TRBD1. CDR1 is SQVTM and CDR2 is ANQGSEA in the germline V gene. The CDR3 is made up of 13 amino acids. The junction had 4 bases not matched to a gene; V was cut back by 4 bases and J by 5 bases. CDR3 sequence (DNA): TGCAGCGTTGCCGGGACAGTAAATGAAAAACTGTTTTTT. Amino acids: CSVAGTVNEKLFF.

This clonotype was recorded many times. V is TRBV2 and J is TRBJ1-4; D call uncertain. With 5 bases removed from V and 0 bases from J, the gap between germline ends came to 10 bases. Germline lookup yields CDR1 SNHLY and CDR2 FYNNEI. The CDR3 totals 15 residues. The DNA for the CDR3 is TGTGCCAGCAGTTCCGGGCCAACAACTAATGAAAAACTGTTTTTT. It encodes CASSSGPTTNEKLFF.

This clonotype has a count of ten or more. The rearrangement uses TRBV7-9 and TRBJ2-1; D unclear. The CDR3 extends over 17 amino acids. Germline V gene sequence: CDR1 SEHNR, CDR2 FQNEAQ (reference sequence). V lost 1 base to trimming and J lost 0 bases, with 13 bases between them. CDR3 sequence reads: CASSLGSSQSSYNEQFF. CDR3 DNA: TGTGCCAGCAGCTTAGGGTCGTCCCAAAGCTCCTACAATGAGCAGTTCTTC.

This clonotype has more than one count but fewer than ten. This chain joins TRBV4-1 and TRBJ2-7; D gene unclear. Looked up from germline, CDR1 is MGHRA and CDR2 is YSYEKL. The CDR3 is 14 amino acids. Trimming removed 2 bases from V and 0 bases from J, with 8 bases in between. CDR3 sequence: CASSQSGLSYEQYF. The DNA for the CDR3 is TGCGCCAGCAGCCAATCCGGGCTCTCCTACGAGCAGTACTTC.

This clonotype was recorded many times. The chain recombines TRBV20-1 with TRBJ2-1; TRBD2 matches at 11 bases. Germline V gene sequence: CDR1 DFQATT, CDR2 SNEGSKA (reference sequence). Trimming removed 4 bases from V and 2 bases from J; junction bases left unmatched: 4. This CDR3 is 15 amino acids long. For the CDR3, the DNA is TGCAGTGCTATGGAACTAGCGGGGGCCTACAATGAGCAGTTCTTC. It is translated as CSAMELAGAYNEQFF.

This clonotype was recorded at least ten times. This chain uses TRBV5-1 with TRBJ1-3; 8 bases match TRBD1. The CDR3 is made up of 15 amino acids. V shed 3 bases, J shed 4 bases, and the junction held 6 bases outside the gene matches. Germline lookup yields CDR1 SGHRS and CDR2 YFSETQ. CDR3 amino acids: CASSSWTGRGNTIYF. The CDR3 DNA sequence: TGCGCCAGCAGCTCCTGGACAGGGAGAGGAAACACCATATATTTT. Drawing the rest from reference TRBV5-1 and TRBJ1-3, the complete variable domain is KAGVTQTPRYLIKTRGQQVTLSCSPISGHRSVSWYQQTPGQGLQFLFEYFSETQRNKGNFPGRFSGRQFSNSRSEMNVSTLELGDSALYLCASSSWTGRGNTIYFGEGSWLTVV.

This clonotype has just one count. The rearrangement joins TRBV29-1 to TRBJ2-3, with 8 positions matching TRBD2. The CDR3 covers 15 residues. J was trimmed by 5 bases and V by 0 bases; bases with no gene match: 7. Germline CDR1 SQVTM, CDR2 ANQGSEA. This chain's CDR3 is CSVEDRGGSGDTQYF. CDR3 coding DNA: TGCAGCGTTGAAGATCGGGGGGGGAGCGGAGATACGCAGTATTTT.

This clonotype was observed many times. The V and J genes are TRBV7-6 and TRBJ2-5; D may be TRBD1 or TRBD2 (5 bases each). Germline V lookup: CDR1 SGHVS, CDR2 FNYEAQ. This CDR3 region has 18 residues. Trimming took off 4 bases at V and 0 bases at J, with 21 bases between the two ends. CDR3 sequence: CASSSPLRGGLHQETQYF. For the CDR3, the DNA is TGTGCCAGCAGCTCCCCCCTGAGGGGCGGGCTACACCAAGAGACCCAGTACTTC.

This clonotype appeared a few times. Here the CDR3 DNA reads TGTGCCAGCAGCCCTAGTAGGCTAGCGGGAGGGGCCGTCCCAGATACGCAGTATTTT. Amino acids: CASSPSRLAGGAVPDTQYF. V is TRBV7-8 and J is TRBJ2-3; TRBD2 agrees at 12 bases. J lost 4 bases, V lost 5 bases, and 16 bases had no gene match. This CDR3 region has 19 residues. Germline assignment: CDR1 SGHVS and CDR2 FQNEAQ. Based on the CDR3 plus reference TRBV7-8 and TRBJ2-3, the full variable domain is GAGVSQSPRYKVAKRGQDVALRCDPISGHVSLFWYQQALGQGPEFLTYFQNEAQLDKSGLPSDRFFAERPEGSVSTLKIQRTQQEDSAVYLCASSPSRLAGGAVPDTQYFGPGTRLTVL.

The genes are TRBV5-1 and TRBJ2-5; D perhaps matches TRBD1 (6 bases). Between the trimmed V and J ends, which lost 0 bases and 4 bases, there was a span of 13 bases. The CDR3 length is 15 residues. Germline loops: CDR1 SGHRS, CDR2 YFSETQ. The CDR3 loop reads CASSLGGGDPETQYF. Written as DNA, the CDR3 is TGCGCCAGCAGCTTGGGAGGGGGAGATCCAGAGACCCAGTACTTC.

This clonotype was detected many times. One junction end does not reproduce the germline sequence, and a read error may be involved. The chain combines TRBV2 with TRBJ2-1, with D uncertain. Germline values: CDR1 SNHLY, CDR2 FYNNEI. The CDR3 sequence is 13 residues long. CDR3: CASSDGPHWHIIF. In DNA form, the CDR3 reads TGTGCCAGCAGTGACGGTCCACACTGGCATATTATCTTC.

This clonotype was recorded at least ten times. CDR3 DNA: TGCAGTGCTAGCCAGGGAATGACTAATGAAAAACTGTTTTTT. Encoded protein: CSASQGMTNEKLFF. The genes are TRBV20-1 and TRBJ1-4; perhaps TRBD1 as D (5 bases). Per the germline V gene, CDR1 is DFQATT and CDR2 is SNEGSKA (reference sequence). This CDR3 contains 14 residues. Trimming pared 3 bases from V and 2 bases from J, leaving 10 bases between.

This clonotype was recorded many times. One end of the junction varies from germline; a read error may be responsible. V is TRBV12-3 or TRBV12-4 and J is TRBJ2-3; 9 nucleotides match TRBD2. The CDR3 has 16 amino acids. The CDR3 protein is CASSLGLAGITDTQYF. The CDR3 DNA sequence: TGTGCCAGCAGCTTAGGGCTAGCGGGAATCACAGATACGCAGTATTTT.

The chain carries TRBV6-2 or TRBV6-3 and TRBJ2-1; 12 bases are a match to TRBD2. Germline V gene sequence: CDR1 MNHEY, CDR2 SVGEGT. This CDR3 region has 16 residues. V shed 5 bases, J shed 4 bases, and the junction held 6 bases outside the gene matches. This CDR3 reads CASSPRLAGEYNEQFF. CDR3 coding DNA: TGTGCCAGCAGTCCCCGACTAGCGGGGGAATACAATGAGCAGTTCTTC.

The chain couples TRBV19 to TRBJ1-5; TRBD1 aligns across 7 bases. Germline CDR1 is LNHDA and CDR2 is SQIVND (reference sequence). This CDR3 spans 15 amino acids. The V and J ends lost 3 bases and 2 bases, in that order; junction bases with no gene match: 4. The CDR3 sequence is CASSMAGTGNQPQHF. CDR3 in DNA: TGTGCCAGTAGTATGGCCGGGACAGGCAATCAGCCCCAGCATTTT. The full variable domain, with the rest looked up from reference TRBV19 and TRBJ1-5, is DGGITQSPKYLFRKEGQNVTLSCEQNLNHDAMYWYRQDPGQGLRLIYYSQIVNDFQKGDIAEGYSVSREKKESFPLTVTSAQKNPTAFYLCASSMAGTGNQPQHFGDGTRLSIL.

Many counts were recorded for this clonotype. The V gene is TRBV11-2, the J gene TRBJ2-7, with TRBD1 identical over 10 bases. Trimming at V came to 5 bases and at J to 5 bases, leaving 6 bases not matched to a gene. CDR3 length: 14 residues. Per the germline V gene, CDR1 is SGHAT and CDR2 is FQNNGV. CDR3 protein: CASSQDRGRDEQYF. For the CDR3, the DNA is TGTGCCAGCAGCCAAGACAGGGGGCGGGACGAGCAGTACTTC.